What follows are 15 T cell receptor beta chains derived from one specimen sequenced in a study of Graves' ophthalmopathy and Graves' hyperthyroidism. The TCR beta CDR3 regions underwent amplification from RNA transcripts. The first round was an RT-PCR with HTBI primers, and the second round was a multiplex PCR. TCRdb reprocessed the multiplex PCR reads with MiXCR, giving one entry per CDR3 protein. The repertoire holds about 550,000 distinct CDR3 sequences, with roughly 39% as singletons. Sequenced material: peripheral blood or thyroid tissue (not recorded which). The receptors here all came from an adult man with Graves' hyperthyroidism.

This clonotype was recorded many times. This chain links TRBV10-2 with TRBJ1-6; 8 positions agree with TRBD1. The germline CDR1 and CDR2 sequences are WSHSY and SAAADI. The CDR3 sequence is 18 residues long. Trimming at V came to 6 bases and at J to 0 bases, leaving 10 bases not matched to a gene. CDR3 coding DNA: TGCGCCAGCAGCAGACAGGGGCCGGTCAGCTCCTATAATTCACCCCTCCACTTT. Protein: CASSRQGPVSSYNSPLHF.

The chain uses TRBV12-3 or TRBV12-4 and TRBJ2-5; D is possibly TRBD1 (5 bases). This CDR3 region has 14 residues. V was pared by 8 bases and J by 5 bases, with 18 bases between. The CDR3 protein is CASWETGAYETQYF. CDR3 bases: TGTGCCAGCTGGGAAACTGGGGCCTACGAGACCCAGTACTTC.

This clonotype was counted many times. V usage is TRBV7-8 and J usage is TRBJ1-1; D is unclear. Germline V lookup: CDR1 SGHVS, CDR2 FQNEAQ. This CDR3 is built from 14 residues. V gave up 1 base and J gave up 4 bases, with 10 bases separating them. The CDR3 spells CASSLDAVITEAFF. The CDR3 DNA sequence: TGTGCCAGCAGCTTAGATGCTGTTATCACTGAAGCTTTCTTT. Using reference TRBV7-8 and TRBJ1-1 for the parts outside the CDR3, the full variable domain is GAGVSQSPRYKVAKRGQDVALRCDPISGHVSLFWYQQALGQGPEFLTYFQNEAQLDKSGLPSDRFFAERPEGSVSTLKIQRTQQEDSAVYLCASSLDAVITEAFFGQGTRLTVV.

This clonotype occurred a few times. The chain links TRBV27 to TRBJ2-2; TRBD1 or TRBD2 may be the D gene (5 bases each). Germline V gene data show CDR1 as MNHEY and CDR2 as SMNVEV (reference sequence). V was shortened by 4 bases and J by 4 bases, with 13 bases between the two germline ends. This CDR3 has 15 residues. The CDR3 DNA follows: TGTGCCAGCAGTTATGGGGGATTAAGCACCGGGGAGCTGTTTTTT. This encodes CASSYGGLSTGELFF.

The V gene is TRBV10-2, the J gene TRBJ1-4; maybe TRBD1 (6 bases). Germline loops: CDR1 WSHSY, CDR2 SAAADI. CDR3 length: 14 amino acids. The V end was cut by 6 bases, the J end by 3 bases, with 11 bases between. The CDR3 reads CASRETGANEKLFF. CDR3 sequence (DNA): TGCGCCAGCAGGGAGACAGGCGCTAATGAAAAACTGTTTTTT.

This clonotype was detected many times. The CDR3 loop is CSARGLAGVIGYEQYF. In DNA form, the CDR3 reads TGCAGTGCTAGAGGACTAGCGGGAGTTATTGGGTACGAGCAGTACTTC. This chain links TRBV20-1 with TRBJ2-7; 12 bases are shared with TRBD2. Germline V CDR1 and CDR2: DFQATT, SNEGSKA (reference sequence). This CDR3 region has 16 residues. Germline trimming cut 1 base from V and 4 bases from J; bases unmatched to any gene: 8.

The CDR3 coding sequence is TGCGCCAGCAAACTTATGATTGGGGACACTGAAGCTTTCTTT. Translating gives CASKLMIGDTEAFF. The rearrangement links TRBV5-1 to TRBJ1-1; D unresolved. The CDR3 is made up of 14 amino acids. Germline V gives CDR1 SGHRS, CDR2 YFSETQ. V shed 6 bases and J shed 3 bases, with 15 bases lying between them.

The count of this clonotype is one. V usage is TRBV9 and J usage is TRBJ1-2; 9 bases match TRBD1. The germline V gene has CDR1 SGDLS and CDR2 YYNGEE. V lost 10 bases, J lost 8 bases, and 12 bases stayed unmatched. This CDR3 is 13 amino acids long. The CDR3 sequence is CAGTPDRGGGYTF. The DNA of the CDR3 is TGTGCCGGAACTCCCGACAGGGGGGGAGGCTACACCTTC.

This clonotype has just a few counts. Written as DNA, the CDR3 is TGTGCCAGCAGTGAACGAGGGGCATATAGCTACACCTTC. It specifies CASSERGAYSYTF. The chain employs TRBV2 and TRBJ1-2; D is perhaps TRBD1 (5 bases). CDR1 SNHLY and CDR2 FYNNEI come from the germline V gene. Deletions cut 2 bases from V and 9 bases from J, with 13 bases between. The CDR3 has 13 amino acids.

A note on this clonotype: A much larger clone lies a single base off, so this may be a read error. The chain has TRBV5-1 and TRBJ2-5, with D possibly TRBD1 on 6 matching bases. Germline loops: CDR1 SGHRS, CDR2 YFSETQ. The CDR3 is 16 residues long. CDR3 DNA: TGCGCCGGCAGCTTAGCCACAGGGAAGTACCAAGAGACCCAGTACTTC. As protein: CAGSLATGKYQETQYF.

The table lists this clonotype with many counts. The chain links TRBV5-8 to TRBJ2-7; the D gene is possibly TRBD1 (5 bases). This CDR3 is built from 15 residues. The V end was cut by 0 bases, the J end by 0 bases, with 10 bases between. Germline V gene sequence: CDR1 SGHTS, CDR2 YDEGEE. CDR3: CASSLARVNSYEQYF. The CDR3 DNA sequence: TGTGCCAGCAGCTTGGCCAGGGTCAACTCCTACGAGCAGTACTTC.

To note about this clonotype: This may be a read error: a much more frequent sequence differs by one nucleotide. This chain joins TRBV7-9 and TRBJ2-2, with a tentative D call TRBD2 (5 bases). The germline V gene has CDR1 SEHNR and CDR2 FQNEAQ (reference sequence). CDR3 length: 16 residues. The CDR3 DNA sequence: TGTGCCAGCGACCGAAATGGGCTCTACCGCACCGGGGAGCCGTTTTTT. Amino acids: CASDRNGLYRTGEPFF.

This clonotype was observed a handful of times. This likely comes from a read error, as the CDR3 has no conserved phenylalanine or tryptophan at its end. The DNA is omitted, as the CDR3 cannot be located on it reliably, and the CDR3 follows TCRdb's listing. The chain recombines TRBV7-9 with TRBJ2-6. The CDR3 numbers 12 amino acids, ends counted. CDR1 and CDR2 (germline): SEHNR, FQNEAQ (reference sequence). This CDR3 is CASTRWGSTLTS.

The chain is built from TRBV29-1 and TRBJ1-4; D not certain. There are 15 residues in the CDR3. The V gene lost 7 bases and the J gene lost 2 bases, with 17 bases spanning the gap. Germline loops: CDR1 SQVTM, CDR2 ANQGSEA. In DNA, the CDR3 is TGCAGCGCCAGCAGCCAAGTACAGACTAATGAAAAACTGTTTTTT. As protein: CSASSQVQTNEKLFF. The full variable domain, with the rest looked up from reference TRBV29-1 and TRBJ1-4, is SAVISQKPSRDICQRGTSLTIQCQVDSQVTMMFWYRQQPGQSLTLIATANQGSEATYESGFVIDKFPISRPNLTFSTLTVSNMSPEDSSIYLCSASSQVQTNEKLFFGSGTQLSVL.

The rearrangement links TRBV11-1 to TRBJ2-7, with 11 bases aligning to TRBD2. The V segment lost 6 bases and the J segment 4 bases; nucleotides outside the gene matches: 14. From germline, CDR1 is SGHAT and CDR2 FQDESV (reference sequence). The CDR3 length is 17 residues. CDR3 coding DNA: TGTGCCAGCAGTTTGACTAGCGGGACAGGGATAGCTTACGAGCAGTACTTC. Residues: CASSLTSGTGIAYEQYF.